These 2 T cell receptor beta chains were sequenced from one sample in a study of technical replicates of blood from a handful of donors. Produced via immunoSEQ multiplex PCR; TCRdb's table is partial and in-frame only. The sample records about 81,000 clones, 80% to 95% being singletons. Sequenced: T cells isolated from PBMCs. The receptors come from a human donor in good health.

The chain employs TRBV19 and TRBJ2-7; 7 bases align to TRBD1. The germline CDR1 and CDR2 sequences are LNHDA and SQIVND (reference sequence). Trimming took 6 bases from V and 2 from J; bases not matched to a gene: 10. This CDR3 has 15 amino acids. The CDR3 reads CASRVGTERTYEQYF. The CDR3 DNA reads TGTGCCAGTAGGGTTGGGACAGAGAGAACCTACGAGCAGTACTTC.

The J gene is TRBJ2-7, the V gene TRBV5-4; TRBD1 aligns across 8 bases. The ends lost 4 bases at V and 6 bases at J; junction bases unmatched: 3. CDR1 is SGHNT and CDR2 is YYREEE in the germline V gene (reference sequence). The CDR3 contains 12 residues. CDR3 DNA sequence: TGTGCCAGCAGCATCGGACAGGGCGAGCAGTACTTC. Its protein product is CASSIGQGEQYF. The full variable domain, in which reference TRBV5-4 and TRBJ2-7 provide the parts outside the CDR3, is ETGVTQSPTHLIKTRGQQVTLRCSSQSGHNTVSWYQQALGQGPQFIFQYYREEENGRGNFPPRFSGLQFPNYSSELNVNALELDDSALYLCASSIGQGEQYFGPGTRLTVT.